Following are 29 T cell receptor beta chains from one sample sequenced in a study of shared clonotypes between healthy human individuals. The table came from immunoSEQ multiplex PCR; TCRdb's copy has only in-frame clones and leaves some out. The sample includes about 1.1 million clones, 60% to 85% seen only once; the top ten take 0.7% to 0.95%. Sequenced input: memory CD4+ T cells from PBMCs. The subset here: CD45RA-negative fraction. These receptor sequences come from a man aged 18 to 30 in good health. Some clones in this sample may be carry-over from other donors' samples.

Comment on this clone: Other DNA sequences in this sample translate to the same CDR3. The rearrangement joins TRBV5-4 to TRBJ2-3; 8 positions match TRBD2. The CDR3 is 16 residues long. The V gene end was trimmed by 3 bases and the J gene end by 0 bases; junction bases not matched to a gene: 6. In germline, CDR1 is SGHNT, CDR2 YYREEE (reference sequence). In DNA form, the CDR3 reads TGTGCCAGCAGCTCAGGTCTAGCGGGTAGCACAGATACGCAGTATTTT. Translated: CASSSGLAGSTDTQYF.

As to this clone: With a far larger clone one base away, a read error is the likely cause. The chain combines TRBV6-1 with TRBJ2-7; 9 bases line up with TRBD1. This CDR3 has 14 amino acids. CDR1 and CDR2 (germline): MNHNS, SASEGT. Germline trimming cut 5 bases from V and 5 bases from J; bases unmatched to any gene: 7. The CDR3 region is CASSPTGGLHEQYF. CDR3 DNA: TGTGCCAGCAGTCCGACAGGGGGGCTCCACGAGCAGTACTTC.

As concerns this clone: Other nucleotide sequences from this sample produce the same CDR3. The rearrangement uses TRBV2 and TRBJ1-2; TRBD1 agrees at 7 bases. CDR3 length: 13 amino acids. The junction had 4 bases not matched to a gene; V was cut back by 5 bases and J by 4 bases. Germline CDR1 and CDR2: SNHLY and FYNNEI. The CDR3 DNA reads TGTGCCAGCAGTTCCGACAGGGTCTATGGCTACACCTTC. Translation: CASSSDRVYGYTF.

On this clone itself: The same CDR3 also results from other DNA sequences found in this sample. The V gene is TRBV27, the J gene TRBJ2-3; no reliable D call. Per the germline V gene, CDR1 is MNHEY and CDR2 is SMNVEV (reference sequence). The length of the CDR3 is 12 residues. The V gene lost 5 bases and the J gene lost 5 bases, with 8 bases spanning the gap. Here the CDR3 reads CASSLEGDTQYF. The CDR3 DNA is TGTGCCAGCAGTCTTGAAGGAGATACGCAGTATTTT.

This clone appeared a few times. This rearrangement joins TRBV27 to TRBJ2-7, with a weak D call TRBD1 (6 bases). There are 12 residues in the CDR3. Trimming removed 8 bases from V and 7 bases from J, with 15 bases in between. Germline CDR1 MNHEY, CDR2 SMNVEV (reference sequence). The CDR3 DNA follows: TGTGCCAGCCTTCAGGGGAGAGTAGAGCAGTACTTC. This sequence encodes CASLQGRVEQYF.

The V and J genes are TRBV7-8 and TRBJ2-1; 9 positions agree with TRBD2. The CDR3 is made up of 16 amino acids. V shed 2 bases and J 0 bases; nucleotides not matched to a gene: 2. Germline V gene data show CDR1 as SGHVS and CDR2 as FQNEAQ. CDR3 in amino acids: CASSLRREGSYNEQFF. The CDR3 nucleotides are TGTGCCAGCAGCTTAAGGCGGGAGGGCTCCTACAATGAGCAGTTCTTC.

The chain couples TRBV25-1 to TRBJ1-3; D gene uncertain. Germline CDR1 reads MGHDK; CDR2 reads SYGVNS. The CDR3 sequence is 13 residues long. V was trimmed by 6 bases and J by 0 bases, leaving 6 bases between them. The CDR3 loop reads CASRWGSGNTIYF. CDR3 nucleotides: TGTGCCAGCAGGTGGGGCTCTGGAAACACCATATATTTT.

This clone was detected a few times. The chain carries TRBV27 and TRBJ1-4, with no clear D. V was pared by 2 bases and J by 7 bases, with 8 bases between. Germline lookup yields CDR1 MNHEY and CDR2 SMNVEV (reference sequence). This CDR3 spans 13 amino acids. The CDR3 bases are TGTGCCAGCAGTTTACGCACCGGTGAAAAACTGTTTTTT. Translating gives CASSLRTGEKLFF.

The rearrangement links TRBV28 to TRBJ2-7; 10 nucleotides match TRBD2. Germline V gene sequence: CDR1 MDHEN, CDR2 SYDVKM. Unmatched junction bases numbered 7, after V lost 5 bases and J lost 0 bases. The CDR3 has 16 amino acids. This chain's CDR3 is CASSSSGTSVSYEQYF. The CDR3 nucleotides read TGTGCCAGCAGTAGCTCCGGGACTAGCGTCTCCTACGAGCAGTACTTC.

The CDR3 loop is CASSLDGANTEAFF. CDR3 DNA sequence: TGCGCCAGCAGCTTGGACGGGGCGAACACTGAAGCTTTCTTT. The chain uses TRBV5-1 and TRBJ1-1, with D possibly TRBD1 on 5 matching bases. Between the trimmed V and J ends, which lost 0 bases and 1 base, there was a span of 7 bases. CDR1 is SGHRS and CDR2 is YFSETQ in the germline V gene. The CDR3 spans 14 residues.

The chain combines TRBV7-9 with TRBJ1-1; 8 nucleotides line up with TRBD1. Per the germline V gene, CDR1 is SEHNR and CDR2 is FQNEAQ (reference sequence). V gave up 6 bases and J gave up 4 bases; unmatched junction bases: 10. The CDR3 covers 15 residues. In DNA form, the CDR3 reads TGTGCCAGCAGTTCCTCGACAGGGGAGATCACTGAAGCTTTCTTT. The encoded protein is CASSSSTGEITEAFF.

The chain combines TRBV5-8 with TRBJ2-2, with 14 bases identical to TRBD2. Trimming cost V 10 bases and J 9 bases; bases outside gene matches: 8. Germline CDR1 is SGHTS and CDR2 is YDEGEE. The length of the CDR3 is 14 residues. The DNA of the CDR3 is TGTGCCGGGGGACTAGCGGGAGTTTCACGGGAGCTGTTTTTT. Its protein product is CAGGLAGVSRELFF.

This clone was seen only a few times. The V call is TRBV5-1, the J call TRBJ2-7, with D perhaps matching TRBD2 (5 bases). CDR3 size: 15 residues. Trimming removed 4 bases at V and 4 bases at J, with 18 bases between. Germline CDR1 SGHRS, CDR2 YFSETQ. The CDR3 nucleotides are TGCGCCAGCAGCAACCTGGCGGGTAGGCTTTACGAGCAGTACTTC. Residues: CASSNLAGRLYEQYF.

The chain joins TRBV6-4 to TRBJ2-1; TRBD2 matches 11 bases. V gave up 3 bases and J gave up 3 bases; unmatched junction bases: 1. The CDR3 has 15 amino acids. Germline CDR1 MRHNA, CDR2 SNTAGT. CDR3 protein: CASSEGLAVYNEQFF. In DNA, the CDR3 is TGTGCCAGCAGTGAGGGACTAGCGGTCTACAATGAGCAGTTCTTC.

Concerning this clone: The sample has other DNA sequences that encode this CDR3 too. J is TRBJ2-1 and V is TRBV6-1, with 9 positions matching TRBD2. The V segment lost 6 bases and the J segment 0 bases; nucleotides outside the gene matches: 3. This CDR3 comprises 15 residues. Germline V gene data show CDR1 as MNHNS and CDR2 as SASEGT. The CDR3 loop is CASSALAGSYNEQFF. In nucleotides, the CDR3 is TGTGCCAGCAGCGCACTAGCGGGCTCCTACAATGAGCAGTTCTTC.

A remark on this clone: The sample contains more than one DNA sequence encoding this CDR3. The CDR3 here is CASSPTGTPYEQYF. The DNA of the CDR3 is TGTGCCAGCTCACCGACAGGGACCCCCTACGAGCAGTACTTC. V usage is TRBV18 and J usage is TRBJ2-7, with 7 bases identical to TRBD1. The V gene's germline CDR1 is KGHSH and CDR2 LQKENI. Trimming cost V 3 bases and J 2 bases; bases outside gene matches: 4. The CDR3 contains 14 residues.

The chain uses TRBV6-6 and TRBJ2-6; tentatively, D is TRBD2 (6 bases). This CDR3 has 13 residues. Germline V lookup: CDR1 MNHNY, CDR2 SVGAGI (reference sequence). Trimming took off 10 bases at V and 0 bases at J, with 7 bases between the two ends. The DNA of the CDR3 is TGTGCCACCGGGAGCTCTGGGGCCAACGTCCTGACTTTC. Protein sequence: CATGSSGANVLTF.

The V call is TRBV7-9, the J call TRBJ1-4, with 10 bases that match TRBD1. The V segment lost 2 bases and the J segment 7 bases; nucleotides outside the gene matches: 4. In germline, CDR1 is SEHNR, CDR2 FQNEAQ (reference sequence). The CDR3 is made up of 15 amino acids. In nucleotides, the CDR3 is TGTGCCAGCAGCTTATTTGGGACAGGGGTTGAAAAACTGTTTTTT. This translates into CASSLFGTGVEKLFF.

The chain links TRBV6-5 to TRBJ2-1; D tentatively fits TRBD1 or TRBD2 (6 bases each). The CDR3 extends over 12 amino acids. The V end lost 5 bases, the J end lost 14 bases, and 16 bases lay between the germline ends. Germline V gives CDR1 MNHEY, CDR2 SVGAGI. The CDR3 loop is CASSRPHGGEFF. CDR3 nucleotides: TGTGCCAGCAGTCGCCCCCACGGGGGCGAGTTCTTC.

The rearrangement joins TRBV7-2 to TRBJ1-5; D remains unclear. The germline CDR1 and CDR2 sequences are SGHTA and FQGNSA. Trimming removed 5 bases from V and 7 bases from J, with 9 bases in between. CDR3 length: 12 amino acids. Here the CDR3 reads CASSDLGQPQHF. CDR3 in DNA: TGTGCCAGCAGCGACCTAGGCCAGCCCCAGCATTTT.

Only a few counts were recorded for this clone. CDR3 sequence: CASSQERRGGEKLFF. CDR3 sequence (DNA): TGTGCCAGCAGCCAAGAGCGACGGGGAGGCGAAAAACTGTTTTTT. The rearrangement links TRBV4-2 to TRBJ1-4; D remains ambiguous. The germline gives CDR1 LGHNA, CDR2 YNFKEQ. V was pared by 0 bases and J by 8 bases, with 13 bases between. The CDR3 sequence is 15 residues long.

The chain joins TRBV11-3 to TRBJ1-4; D might be TRBD1 (5 bases). Germline V gene sequence: CDR1 SGHNT, CDR2 YENEEA. Trimming left V 1 base short and J 0 bases short, with 21 bases between. The CDR3 loop spans 20 amino acids. The CDR3 DNA sequence: TGTGCCAGCAGCTTAGCCCGTTGTATATGGGGGACGGCAACTAATGAAAAACTGTTTTTT. It translates to CASSLARCIWGTATNEKLFF.

The rearrangement joins TRBV28 to TRBJ2-3, with 7 bases identical to TRBD2. The CDR3 totals 14 residues. Germline loops: CDR1 MDHEN, CDR2 SYDVKM. V was pared by 2 bases and J by 5 bases, with 4 bases of the junction left unmatched. The CDR3 region is CASSLGGDIDTQYF. CDR3 nucleotide sequence: TGTGCCAGCAGTTTAGGGGGGGATATAGATACGCAGTATTTT.

The V gene is TRBV9, the J gene TRBJ2-7; D gene uncertain. V lost 0 bases to trimming and J lost 2 bases, with 9 bases between them. The CDR3 contains 14 residues. CDR1 is SGDLS and CDR2 is YYNGEE in the germline V gene. In DNA, the CDR3 is TGTGCCAGCAGCGTAGGACCGACCCCCTACGAGCAGTACTTC. Translation: CASSVGPTPYEQYF.

The J gene is TRBJ2-6, the V gene TRBV30; 10 positions agree with TRBD1. This CDR3 has 19 amino acids. CDR1 is GTSNPN, CDR2 SVGIG, per germline (reference sequence). V lost 0 bases and J lost 2; bases outside the gene matches: 10. The CDR3 reads CAWSVPWGQGMAGANVLTF. CDR3 coding DNA: TGTGCCTGGAGTGTACCGTGGGGACAGGGGATGGCTGGGGCCAACGTCCTGACTTTC.

Worth noting for this clone: A clone one base away is much larger, so this may be a read error. The conserved phenylalanine or tryptophan normally closing the CDR3 is absent here, so this likely arose from a read error. The J gene is TRBJ1-1, the V gene TRBV5-1; TRBD1 matches 9 bases. The CDR3 runs to 14 residues. J was trimmed by 7 bases and V by 4 bases; bases with no gene match: 8. Germline CDR1 is SGHRS and CDR2 is YFSETQ. CDR3 loop: CASSRDRVGNEAFL. DNA of the CDR3: TGCGCCAGCAGCCGGGACAGGGTGGGTAATGAAGCTTTCTTG.

The V gene is TRBV27, the J gene TRBJ2-2; D call uncertain. The germline gives CDR1 MNHEY, CDR2 SMNVEV (reference sequence). The CDR3 loop spans 11 amino acids. V lost 8 bases and J 7 bases, leaving 8 bases between the germline ends. The CDR3 spells CASRRSGELFF. The CDR3 bases are TGTGCCAGCCGAAGAAGCGGGGAGCTGTTTTTT.

The V and J genes are TRBV4-1 and TRBJ2-7, with D perhaps matching TRBD2 (5 bases). Germline V gene data show CDR1 as MGHRA and CDR2 as YSYEKL. With 2 bases removed from V and 3 bases from J, the gap between germline ends came to 20 bases. The CDR3 sequence is 17 residues long. The CDR3 spells CASSQSSTEPAIYEQYF. The CDR3 DNA reads as TGCGCCAGCAGCCAATCTAGCACCGAACCAGCAATCTACGAGCAGTACTTC.

This chain links TRBV6-1 with TRBJ2-7, with 7 bases aligning to TRBD1. Per the germline V gene, CDR1 is MNHNS and CDR2 is SASEGT. The CDR3 totals 15 residues. V was clipped by 3 bases and J by 2 bases; unmatched bases: 7. The DNA of the CDR3 is TGTGCCAGCAGTGAGAGACCGACAGGGCCCTACGAGCAGTACTTC. Protein product: CASSERPTGPYEQYF.